Listed below are T cell receptor beta chains from one sample, sequenced in a study of blood T cell repertoires in COVID-19. The protocol was immunoSEQ multiplex PCR, while the TCRdb copy is restricted to in-frame clones and leaves out a portion. The sample has 200,000 to 250,000 clones; around 82% are singletons. Sequenced: peripheral blood. These TCRs come from a woman of 80 years or more with acute or convalescent COVID-19. Both conserved end residues are part of each CDR3. A D gene is named only where the DNA matches it firmly. The size entry is marked missing in some rows and otherwise reads once, few, many or a size class.

d_gene,j_gene,v_gene,abundance,CDR3aa,CDR3nt
.,TRBJ1-1,TRBV14,.,CASSQDLGGRTAFF,TGTGCCAGCAGCCAAGATCTAGGCGGGCGCACGGCTTTCTTT
TRBD1,TRBJ2-7,TRBV19,.,CASSQNSGDRGYTYEQYF,TGTGCCAGTAGTCAAAACTCCGGGGACAGGGGATACACCTACGAGCAGTACTTC
TRBD1,TRBJ1-2,TRBV7-8,.,CASSQGGDYGYTF,TGTGCCAGCAGCCAGGGGGGGGACTATGGCTACACCTTC
.,TRBJ1-1,TRBV6-5,.,CASSLHRVEDTEAFF,TGTGCCAGCAGCCTTCACAGGGTGGAGGACACTGAAGCTTTCTTT
TRBD1,TRBJ1-3,TRBV30,.,CAWSVGQGAGNTIYF,TGTGCCTGGAGTGTAGGGCAGGGGGCTGGAAACACCATATATTTT
.,TRBJ2-6,TRBV5-6,.,CASSSWTSRSGANVLTF,TGTGCCAGCAGCTCGTGGACAAGTCGGTCTGGGGCCAACGTCCTGACTTTC
TRBD1,TRBJ1-5,TRBV3-1/TRBV3-2,.,CASSPQGAGQPQHF,TGTGCCAGCAGCCCTCAGGGGGCCGGGCAGCCCCAGCATTTT
TRBD2,TRBJ2-3,TRBV5-1,once,CASSLRLAGGTDTQYF,TGCGCCAGCAGCTTGCGACTAGCGGGGGGGACAGATACGCAGTATTTT
.,TRBJ1-3,TRBV3-1/TRBV3-2,.,CASTHDPGGNTIYF,TGTGCCAGCACCCATGACCCGGGGGGCAACACCATATATTTT
.,TRBJ1-2,TRBV4-3,.,CASSHLTGFANFNYGYTF,TGCGCCAGCAGCCACCTTACAGGTTTCGCCAACTTTAACTATGGCTACACCTTC
.,TRBJ2-1,TRBV11-2,.,CASSLLTGLYNEQFF,TGTGCCAGCAGCTTGCTAACAGGCCTCTACAATGAGCAGTTCTTC
.,TRBJ1-2,TRBV9,.,CASSAGNTVNYGYTF,TGTGCCAGCAGCGCCGGTAATACAGTGAACTATGGCTACACCTTC
TRBD2,TRBJ2-7,TRBV3-1/TRBV3-2,.,CASSQGLAGVYEQYF,TGTGCCAGCAGCCAAGGACTAGCGGGGGTCTACGAGCAGTACTTC
.,TRBJ1-6,TRBV7-8,few,CASSSQGRGSPLHF,TGTGCCAGCAGCTCTCAGGGAAGAGGTTCACCCCTCCACTTT
TRBD1,TRBJ2-5,TRBV12-3/TRBV12-4,.,CASTRDSQETQYF,TGTGCCAGCACCAGGGACAGCCAAGAGACCCAGTACTTC
.,TRBJ2-7,TRBV11-3,.,CASSFLDYEQYF,TGTGCCAGCAGCTTCCTAGACTACGAGCAGTACTTC
TRBD1,TRBJ2-3,TRBV5-6,.,CASSLGTGGTDTQYF,TGTGCCAGCAGCTTGGGGACAGGGGGCACAGATACGCAGTATTTT
TRBD1,TRBJ1-2,TRBV6-5,.,CASKDRAGYGYTF,TGTGCCAGCAAAGACAGGGCGGGCTATGGCTACACCTTC
.,TRBJ2-3,TRBV11-3,few,CASTLYGWLASLSTDTQYF,TGTGCCAGCACCCTATACGGCTGGCTAGCGAGCCTCTCCACAGATACGCAGTATTTT
.,TRBJ1-5,TRBV19,.,CASRDYSNQPQHF,TGTGCCAGTAGAGACTATAGCAATCAGCCCCAGCATTTT
TRBD1,TRBJ1-4,TRBV19,once,CASSLLPQGDEKLFF,TGTGCCAGTAGCCTCCTACCACAGGGGGATGAAAAACTGTTTTTT
TRBD1,TRBJ1-1,TRBV5-6,.,CASSPGGQGMNTEAFF,TGTGCCAGCAGCCCGGGGGGACAGGGGATGAACACTGAAGCTTTCTTT
TRBD2,TRBJ2-3,TRBV5-1,once,CASSLRAGGGTDTQYF,TGCGCCAGCAGCTTGCGGGCGGGGGGAGGCACAGATACGCAGTATTTT
.,TRBJ2-6,TRBV27,.,CASSLKDGRSGANVLTF,TGTGCCAGCAGTTTAAAGGATGGGCGCTCTGGGGCCAACGTCCTGACTTTC
TRBD1,TRBJ1-2,TRBV4-1,.,CASSHRGPGQGAPDYGYTF,TGCGCCAGCAGCCACCGAGGTCCGGGACAGGGGGCGCCCGACTATGGCTACACCTTC
.,TRBJ1-6,TRBV5-1,.,CASSRTASYNSPLHF,TGCGCCAGCAGCCGGACTGCCTCCTATAATTCACCCCTCCACTTT
TRBD1,TRBJ1-5,TRBV6-7,.,CASSYFPGTGVYSNQPQHF,TGTGCCAGCAGTTACTTCCCCGGGACAGGAGTTTATAGCAATCAGCCCCAGCATTTT
TRBD1,TRBJ1-1,TRBV9,.,CASSPGGGRTEAFF,TGTGCCAGCAGCCCAGGGGGCGGTCGGACTGAAGCTTTCTTT
TRBD1,TRBJ1-2,TRBV11-1,.,CASSRDREDGYTF,TGTGCCAGCAGTCGGGACAGGGAGGATGGCTACACCTTC
.,TRBJ2-2,TRBV7-9,.,CASSLGSVQNTGELFF,TGTGCCAGCAGCTTAGGGTCAGTACAGAACACCGGGGAGCTGTTTTTT
TRBD2,TRBJ2-1,TRBV3-1/TRBV3-2,.,CASSQGLGGGPNEQFF,TGTGCCAGCAGCCAAGGGCTTGGCGGGGGGCCCAATGAGCAGTTCTTC
.,TRBJ1-2,TRBV3-1/TRBV3-2,.,CASSQDQTNYGYTF,TGTGCCAGCAGCCAAGATCAAACTAACTATGGCTACACCTTC
TRBD1,TRBJ2-7,TRBV12-3/TRBV12-4,.,CATGLGQGAEQYF,TGTGCCACAGGGTTGGGACAGGGTGCCGAGCAGTACTTC
.,TRBJ2-5,TRBV6-5,.,CASGRGRETQYF,TGTGCCAGCGGAAGGGGCCGGGAGACCCAGTACTTC
TRBD1,TRBJ1-5,TRBV6-5,few,CASSSGQVAQPQHF,TGTGCCAGCAGTTCGGGACAGGTTGCTCAGCCCCAGCATTTT
.,TRBJ1-6,TRBV6-6,.,CASSYGQSYNSPLHF,TGTGCCAGCAGTTACGGACAGTCCTATAATTCACCCCTCCACTTT
TRBD1,TRBJ2-7,TRBV24-1,.,CATSAGGLEQYF,TGTGCCACCAGTGCAGGGGGCCTCGAGCAGTACTTC
TRBD1,TRBJ1-1,TRBV6-1,.,CASSETGVHTEAFF,TGTGCCAGCAGTGAAACAGGGGTGCACACTGAAGCTTTCTTT
TRBD1,TRBJ2-7,TRBV5-4,.,CASSQDGTGVYEQYF,TGTGCCAGCAGCCAGGATGGGACAGGGGTCTACGAGCAGTACTTC
.,TRBJ2-1,TRBV20-1,once,CSASKGQGYNEQFF,TGCAGTGCTAGTAAGGGGCAGGGCTACAATGAGCAGTTCTTC
.,TRBJ1-5,TRBV3-1/TRBV3-2,.,CASSQSSGPQHF,TGTGCCAGCAGCCAATCATCAGGGCCCCAGCATTTT
TRBD1,TRBJ1-4,TRBV5-5,few,CASRFGTGDNEKLFF,TGTGCCAGCAGGTTTGGGACAGGGGACAATGAAAAACTGTTTTTT
.,TRBJ1-1,TRBV7-6,.,CASSLGAGGVLTEAFF,TGTGCCAGCAGCTTAGGGGCCGGGGGGGTTTTGACTGAAGCTTTCTTT
TRBD1,TRBJ1-3,TRBV5-1,.,CASSLEGQGASGNTIYF,TGCGCCAGCAGCTTGGAAGGACAGGGGGCTTCTGGAAACACCATATATTTT
TRBD1,TRBJ1-1,TRBV9,.,CASSVTGGVTEAFF,TGTGCCAGCAGCGTTACAGGGGGCGTCACTGAAGCTTTCTTT
TRBD1,TRBJ2-2,TRBV6-5,once,CASRGTDPGELFF,TGTGCCAGCAGGGGGACAGACCCCGGGGAGCTGTTTTTT
.,TRBJ1-1,TRBV6-2/TRBV6-3,.,CASSTQGHTEAFF,TGTGCCAGCAGCACGCAGGGTCACACTGAAGCTTTCTTT
TRBD1,TRBJ1-3,TRBV13,once,CASSSGQARNTIYF,TGTGCCAGCAGCTCGGGACAGGCCAGGAACACCATATATTTT
TRBD1,TRBJ2-7,TRBV5-1,few,CASSWGQGPYEQYF,TGCGCCAGCAGCTGGGGACAGGGTCCCTACGAGCAGTACTTC
.,TRBJ1-2,TRBV5-1,.,CASSTRSNYGYTF,TGCGCCAGCAGCACAAGGAGTAACTATGGCTACACCTTC
TRBD2,TRBJ2-1,TRBV28,.,CASSRTSGGTYNEQFF,TGTGCCAGCAGCCGCACTAGCGGGGGTACCTACAATGAGCAGTTCTTC
TRBD1,TRBJ1-2,TRBV6-5,.,CASRAGTGGFIGYTF,TGTGCCAGCAGGGCCGGGACAGGGGGGTTCATTGGCTACACCTTC
TRBD1,TRBJ1-1,TRBV3-1/TRBV3-2,.,CASSQGAGTGGSEAFF,TGTGCCAGCAGCCAAGGAGCCGGGACAGGGGGCTCCGAAGCTTTCTTT
TRBD1,TRBJ1-2,TRBV5-1,few,CASSGQGGSNYGYTF,TGCGCCAGCAGCGGACAGGGGGGTTCTAACTATGGCTACACCTTC
TRBD1,TRBJ1-2,TRBV29-1,.,CSVVPGQGANYGYTF,TGCAGCGTCGTCCCGGGACAGGGGGCGAACTATGGCTACACCTTC
TRBD1,TRBJ2-3,TRBV6-5,.,CAVQDRGSTDTQYF,TGTGCCGTCCAAGACAGGGGCAGCACAGATACGCAGTATTTT
TRBD2,TRBJ2-1,TRBV7-3,.,CASSVAGDFYNEQFF,TGTGCCAGCAGCGTGGCGGGGGACTTCTACAATGAGCAGTTCTTC
.,TRBJ1-5,TRBV6-5,.,CATQLGGQPQHF,TGTGCCACCCAGTTGGGGGGTCAGCCCCAGCATTTT